This TCR beta chain was captured in a study of T cell changes during pregnancy in multiple sclerosis. Measured with immunoSEQ multiplex PCR; TCRdb has only the in-frame clones, and not every one. The data contain 35,000 to 45,000 clones, about 91% of them seen just once; the ten biggest clones take up roughly 1.8%. J lost 4 bases, V lost 5 bases, and 15 bases had no gene match. The CDR3 runs 17 residues. Germline V lookup: CDR1 SNHLY, CDR2 FYNNEI. The V call is TRBV2, the J call TRBJ1-2; 8 nucleotides align to TRBD1. This sequence originates from a female donor in good health, enrolled as a control in a pregnancy study. The material sequenced was CD4+ T cells from peripheral blood mononuclear cells, taken after pregnancy. CDR3 residues: CASSLPGQAPQRYGYTF. In nucleotides, the CDR3 is TGTGCCAGCAGTCTTCCGGGACAGGCCCCACAACGCTATGGCTACACCTTC.